These T cell receptor beta chains were read from a single sample in a study of cytomegalovirus exposure and HLA in healthy donors. Method: immunoSEQ multiplex PCR; TCRdb's copy keeps in-frame clones and lacks some. The table includes roughly 190,000 clones, roughly 82% detected once. Sequenced sample: PBMCs. Receptor source: a woman aged 45 to 65 in good health and CMV-seropositive. Both conserved end residues are part of each CDR3. The D gene is left open where the match is weak. Not all rows give a size; the values are once, few, many and, for expanded clones, a class.

15,TRBV6-5,TRBJ2-7,.,.,TGTGCCAGCAGTTATGATCTAGGGGCTAAATACGAGCAGTACTTC,CASSYDLGAKYEQYF
13,TRBV7-6,TRBJ1-4,few,.,TGTGCCAGCAGCCCCCTCGGAGTTAGCCCCCTATCCTTT,CASSPLGVSPLSF
11,TRBV19,TRBJ1-2,few,.,TGTGCCAGTAGCCTGCAGGATGGCTACACCTTC,CASSLQDGYTF
17,TRBV5-4,TRBJ2-3,.,.,TGTGCCAGCAGCTTGGAGTCGGGCCAGGGCGGCACAGATACGCAGTATTTT,CASSLESGQGGTDTQYF
15,TRBV30,TRBJ1-5,.,.,TGTGCCTGGAGTTCAACAGGGCTCCGGGGTCAGCCCCAGCATTTT,CAWSSTGLRGQPQHF
14,TRBV2,TRBJ1-2,.,TRBD1,TGTGCCAGCAGGGACAGGGTTCTGAACTATGGCTACACCTTC,CASRDRVLNYGYTF
18,TRBV14,TRBJ2-1,.,.,TGTGCCAGCAGCCAAGATTTGGGGGGGGCGATGCTCTACAATGAGCAGTTCTTC,CASSQDLGGAMLYNEQFF
15,TRBV9,TRBJ2-1,.,TRBD1,TGTGCCAGCAGCGTAGGAAGGGGGCGAACGGGGGAGCAGTTCTTC,CASSVGRGRTGEQFF
15,TRBV5-1,TRBJ2-1,.,TRBD1,TGCGCCAGCAGCCCGGACAGGGGATTGGTTAATGAGCAGTTCTTC,CASSPDRGLVNEQFF
14,TRBV5-4,TRBJ2-3,few,TRBD2,TGTGCCAGCAGCCCTAGCGGGGAGACAGATACGCAGTATTTT,CASSPSGETDTQYF
15,TRBV15,TRBJ1-3,once,.,TGTGCCACCAGCAGAGAGCGGAGCTCTGGAAACACCATATATTTT,CATSRERSSGNTIYF
12,TRBV6-1,TRBJ1-2,.,.,TGTGCCAGCAGTGAACGCCCCCCGGGGGACACCTTC,CASSERPPGDTF
14,TRBV6-6,TRBJ2-3,.,.,TGTGCCAGCAGTTACACGACTACAGCAGATACGCAGTATTTT,CASSYTTTADTQYF
16,TRBV5-1,TRBJ1-4,.,TRBD1,TGCGCCAGCAGCTTGGAGGACAGGGGTAGGATGGGAAAACTGTTTTTT,CASSLEDRGRMGKLFF
14,TRBV5-1,TRBJ1-2,once,.,TGCGCCAGCAGCTTGGGACAGGCCTCTTTAGGCTACACCTTC,CASSLGQASLGYTF
16,TRBV7-8,TRBJ2-1,.,.,TGTGCCAGCAGCTTCCTAGACAGCCTCTCCTACAATGAGCAGTTCTTC,CASSFLDSLSYNEQFF
12,TRBV7-9,TRBJ2-3,.,.,TGTTCCAGCAGCTTTGAGAGCGGTACGCAGTATTTT,CSSSFESGTQYF
16,TRBV19,TRBJ2-6,once,.,TGTGCCAGTAGTATAGTATCAGGGTCTGGGGCCAACGTCCTGACTTTC,CASSIVSGSGANVLTF
19,TRBV15,TRBJ2-3,.,.,TGTGCCACCAGCATCCTGACAGGAAGGGCTGTGCGGAGCACAGATACGCAGTATTTT,CATSILTGRAVRSTDTQYF
15,TRBV7-7,TRBJ2-5,.,.,TGTGCTAGCAGCTTAGGCCGTCTATCTTCGGAGACCCAGTACTTC,CASSLGRLSSETQYF
14,TRBV7-2,TRBJ1-1,few,.,TGTGCCAGCAGTTTACCGGGGAGCGGCACTGAAGCTTTCTTT,CASSLPGSGTEAFF
15,TRBV18,TRBJ2-7,.,TRBD1,TGTGCCAGCTCACCTACAGGGGAGAGCTCCTACGAGCAGTACTTC,CASSPTGESSYEQYF
14,TRBV7-2,TRBJ1-6,.,.,TGTGCCTCTGCGTTGGGCAGGGATAATTCACCCCTCCACTTT,CASALGRDNSPLHF
16,TRBV19,TRBJ1-1,.,TRBD1,TGTGCCAGTAGTATAGGCGCAGGGGGCGCAGGAACTGAAGCTTTCTTT,CASSIGAGGAGTEAFF
11,TRBV5-1,TRBJ1-1,few,.,TGCGCCAGCAGCTCGGACACTGAAGCTTTCTTT,CASSSDTEAFF
14,TRBV2,TRBJ2-5,.,.,TGTGCCAGCAGTGAAGCGCTTACAGGGGAGACCCAGTACTTC,CASSEALTGETQYF
12,TRBV5-6,TRBJ2-7,.,.,TGTGCCAGCAGCTTAAGAACAAACGAGCAGTACTTC,CASSLRTNEQYF
15,TRBV9,TRBJ2-7,.,TRBD1,TGTGCCAGCAAAAACCGGGACAGGGCTTCCTACGAGCAGTACTTC,CASKNRDRASYEQYF